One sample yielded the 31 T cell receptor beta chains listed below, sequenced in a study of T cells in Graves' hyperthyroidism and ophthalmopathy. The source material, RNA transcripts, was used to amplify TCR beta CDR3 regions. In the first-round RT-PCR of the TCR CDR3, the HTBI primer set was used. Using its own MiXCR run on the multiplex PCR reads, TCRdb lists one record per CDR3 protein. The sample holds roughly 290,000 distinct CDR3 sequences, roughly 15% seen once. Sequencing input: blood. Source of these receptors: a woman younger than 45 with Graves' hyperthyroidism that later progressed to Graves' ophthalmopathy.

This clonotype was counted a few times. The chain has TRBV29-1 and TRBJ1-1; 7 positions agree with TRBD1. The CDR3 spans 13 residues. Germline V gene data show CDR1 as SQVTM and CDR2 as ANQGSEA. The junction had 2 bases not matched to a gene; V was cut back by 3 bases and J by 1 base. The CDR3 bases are TGCAGCGTTGATAGACAGGGGAACACTGAAGCTTTCTTT. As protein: CSVDRQGNTEAFF. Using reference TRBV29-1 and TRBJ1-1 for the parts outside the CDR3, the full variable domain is SAVISQKPSRDICQRGTSLTIQCQVDSQVTMMFWYRQQPGQSLTLIATANQGSEATYESGFVIDKFPISRPNLTFSTLTVSNMSPEDSSIYLCSVDRQGNTEAFFGQGTRLTVV.

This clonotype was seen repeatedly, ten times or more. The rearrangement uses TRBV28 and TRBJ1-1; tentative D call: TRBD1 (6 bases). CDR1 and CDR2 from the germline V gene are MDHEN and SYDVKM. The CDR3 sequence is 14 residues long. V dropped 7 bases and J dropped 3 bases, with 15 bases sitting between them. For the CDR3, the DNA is TGTGCCAGCAACATGGACAGCGCCTACACTGAAGCTTTCTTT. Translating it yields CASNMDSAYTEAFF. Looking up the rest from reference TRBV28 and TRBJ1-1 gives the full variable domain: DVKVTQSSRYLVKRTGEKVFLECVQDMDHENMFWYRQDPGLGLRLIYFSYDVKMKEKGDIPEGYSVSREKKERFSLILESASTNQTSMYLCASNMDSAYTEAFFGQGTRLTVV.

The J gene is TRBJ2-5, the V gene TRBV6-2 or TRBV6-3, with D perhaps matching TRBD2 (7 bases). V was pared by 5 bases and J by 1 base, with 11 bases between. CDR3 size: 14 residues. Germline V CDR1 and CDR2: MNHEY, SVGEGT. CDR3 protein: CASSNAGAQETQYF. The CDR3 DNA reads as TGTGCCAGCAGTAACGCGGGGGCCCAAGAGACCCAGTACTTC.

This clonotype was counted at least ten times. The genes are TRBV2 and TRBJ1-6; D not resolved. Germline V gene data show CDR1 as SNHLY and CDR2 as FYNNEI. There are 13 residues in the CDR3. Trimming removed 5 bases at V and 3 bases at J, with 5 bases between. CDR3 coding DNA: TGTGCCAGCAGTTTGGTCTATAATTCACCCCTCCACTTT. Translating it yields CASSLVYNSPLHF.

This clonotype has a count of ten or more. CDR3 bases: TGTGCCAGCAGTTTTCGGGGAGACGGGCTGCTTCGGGGCCAATATCATGAGCAGTTCTTC. Translation gives CASSFRGDGLLRGQYHEQFF. V and J are TRBV28 and TRBJ2-1; D is perhaps TRBD1 or TRBD2 (5 bases each). V lost 3 bases to trimming and J lost 8 bases, with 32 bases between them. Germline CDR1 reads MDHEN; CDR2 reads SYDVKM. This CDR3 has 20 residues.

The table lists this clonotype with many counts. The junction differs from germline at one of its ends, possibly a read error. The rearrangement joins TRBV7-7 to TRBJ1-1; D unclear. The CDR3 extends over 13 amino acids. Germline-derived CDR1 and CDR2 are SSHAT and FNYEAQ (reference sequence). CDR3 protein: CASSYDKYTEAFF. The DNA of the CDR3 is TGTGCTAGCAGCTACGACAAGTACACTGAAGCTTTCTTT. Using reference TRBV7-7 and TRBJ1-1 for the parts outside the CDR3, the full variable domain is GAGVSQSPRYKVTKRGQDVTLRCDPISSHATLYWYQQALGQGPEFLTYFNYEAQPDKSGLPSDRFSAERPEGSISTLTIQRTEQRDSAMYRCASSYDKYTEAFFGQGTRLTVV.

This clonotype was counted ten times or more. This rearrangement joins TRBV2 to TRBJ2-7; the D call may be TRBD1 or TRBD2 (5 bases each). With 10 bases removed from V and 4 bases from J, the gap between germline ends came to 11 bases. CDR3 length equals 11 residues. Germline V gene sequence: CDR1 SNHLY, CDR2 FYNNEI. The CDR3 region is CATRGEYEQYF. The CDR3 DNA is TGTGCCACCCGGGGCGAATACGAGCAGTACTTC.

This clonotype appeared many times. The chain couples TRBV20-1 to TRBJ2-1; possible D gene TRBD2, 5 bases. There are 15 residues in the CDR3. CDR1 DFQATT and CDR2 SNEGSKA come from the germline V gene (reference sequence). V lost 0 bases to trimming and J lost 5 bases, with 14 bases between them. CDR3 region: CSARDGGWAHNEQFF. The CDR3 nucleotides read TGCAGTGCTAGAGATGGAGGTTGGGCCCACAATGAGCAGTTCTTC.

The CDR3 bases are TGCAGTGCTAGAAGGCTAGCGGGAGTGGAGTTCTTC. Encoded protein: CSARRLAGVEFF. The rearrangement uses TRBV20-1 and TRBJ2-1; 10 bases agree with TRBD2. V shed 2 bases and J 14 bases; nucleotides not matched to a gene: 6. Germline CDR1 DFQATT, CDR2 SNEGSKA (reference sequence). The CDR3 runs 12 residues.

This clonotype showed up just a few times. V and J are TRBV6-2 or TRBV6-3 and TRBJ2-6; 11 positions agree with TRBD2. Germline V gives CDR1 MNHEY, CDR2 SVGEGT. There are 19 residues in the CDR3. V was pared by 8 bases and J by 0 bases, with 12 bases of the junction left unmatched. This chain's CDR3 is CASPILRLAGYSGANVLTF. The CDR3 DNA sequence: TGTGCCAGCCCGATATTGAGACTAGCGGGGTACTCTGGGGCCAACGTCCTGACTTTC.

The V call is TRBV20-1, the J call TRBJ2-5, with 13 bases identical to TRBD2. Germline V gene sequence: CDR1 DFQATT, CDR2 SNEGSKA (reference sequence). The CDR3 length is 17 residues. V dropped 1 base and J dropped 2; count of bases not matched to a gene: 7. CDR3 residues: CSARVPGLAGSQETQYF. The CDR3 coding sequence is TGCAGTGCTAGAGTTCCGGGACTAGCGGGATCACAAGAGACCCAGTACTTC.

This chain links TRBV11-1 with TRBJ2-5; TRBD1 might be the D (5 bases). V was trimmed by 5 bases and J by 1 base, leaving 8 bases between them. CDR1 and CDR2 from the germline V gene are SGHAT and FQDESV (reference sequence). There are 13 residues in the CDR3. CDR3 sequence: CASSQGVQETQYF. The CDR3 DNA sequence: TGTGCCAGCAGCCAAGGGGTCCAAGAGACCCAGTACTTC.

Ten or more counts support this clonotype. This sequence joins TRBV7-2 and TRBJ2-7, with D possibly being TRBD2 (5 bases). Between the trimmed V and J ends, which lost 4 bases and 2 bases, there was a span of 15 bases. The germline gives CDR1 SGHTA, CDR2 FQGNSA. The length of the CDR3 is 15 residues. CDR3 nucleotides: TGTGCCAGCAGCTCATCGCTGGGAGACGCCTACGAGCAGTACTTC. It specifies CASSSSLGDAYEQYF.

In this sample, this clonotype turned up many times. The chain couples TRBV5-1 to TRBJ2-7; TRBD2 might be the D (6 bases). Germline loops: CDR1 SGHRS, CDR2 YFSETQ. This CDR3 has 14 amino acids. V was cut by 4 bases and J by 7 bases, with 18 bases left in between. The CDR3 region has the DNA TGCGCCAGCAGCGTTAGCGGTGGGGTAGGAGAGCAGTACTTC. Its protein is CASSVSGGVGEQYF.

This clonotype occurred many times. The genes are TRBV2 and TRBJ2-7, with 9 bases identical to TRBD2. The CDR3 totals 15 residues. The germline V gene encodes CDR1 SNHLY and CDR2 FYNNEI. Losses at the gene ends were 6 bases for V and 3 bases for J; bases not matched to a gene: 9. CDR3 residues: CASRDPSSGIYEQYF. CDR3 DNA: TGTGCCAGCAGGGACCCCTCTAGCGGGATCTACGAGCAGTACTTC.

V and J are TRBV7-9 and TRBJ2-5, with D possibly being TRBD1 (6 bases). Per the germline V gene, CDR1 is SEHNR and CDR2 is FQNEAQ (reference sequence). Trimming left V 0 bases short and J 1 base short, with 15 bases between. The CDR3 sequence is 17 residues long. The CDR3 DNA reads TGTGCCAGCAGCTTAGCGAAGATGACAGGCCTCCAAGAGACCCAGTACTTC. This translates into CASSLAKMTGLQETQYF.

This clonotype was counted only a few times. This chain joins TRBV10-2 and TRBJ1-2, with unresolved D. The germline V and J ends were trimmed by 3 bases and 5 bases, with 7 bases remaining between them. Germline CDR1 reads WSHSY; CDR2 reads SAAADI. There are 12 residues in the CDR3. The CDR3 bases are TGCGCCAGCAGTGACCCAAGATATGGCTACACCTTC. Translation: CASSDPRYGYTF.

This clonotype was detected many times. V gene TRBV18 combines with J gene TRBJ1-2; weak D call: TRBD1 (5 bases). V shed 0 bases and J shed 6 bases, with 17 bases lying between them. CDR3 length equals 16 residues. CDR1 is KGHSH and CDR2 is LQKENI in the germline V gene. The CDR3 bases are TGTGCCAGCTCACCACCGTCCCCGACAGAAAGAAATGGCTACACCTTC. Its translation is CASSPPSPTERNGYTF.

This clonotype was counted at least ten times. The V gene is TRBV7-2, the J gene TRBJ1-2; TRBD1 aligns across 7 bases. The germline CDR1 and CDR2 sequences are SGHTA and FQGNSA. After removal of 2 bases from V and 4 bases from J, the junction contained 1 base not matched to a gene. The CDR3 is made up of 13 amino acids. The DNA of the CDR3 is TGTGCCAGCAGCTTACGGGACAGCTATGGCTACACCTTC. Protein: CASSLRDSYGYTF.

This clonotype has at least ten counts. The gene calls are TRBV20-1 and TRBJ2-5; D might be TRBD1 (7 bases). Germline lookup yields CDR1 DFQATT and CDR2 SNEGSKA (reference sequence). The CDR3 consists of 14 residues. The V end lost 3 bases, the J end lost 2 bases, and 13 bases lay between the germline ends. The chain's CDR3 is CSARFQGGQETQYF. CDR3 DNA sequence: TGCAGTGCTAGGTTCCAGGGGGGACAAGAGACCCAGTACTTC.

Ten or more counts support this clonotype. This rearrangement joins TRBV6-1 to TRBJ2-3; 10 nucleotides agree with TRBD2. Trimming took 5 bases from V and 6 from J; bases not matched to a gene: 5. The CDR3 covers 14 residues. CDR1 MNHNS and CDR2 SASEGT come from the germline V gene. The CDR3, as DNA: TGTGCCAGCAGTAGGACTAGCGGCGGGGATACGCAGTATTTT. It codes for CASSRTSGGDTQYF.

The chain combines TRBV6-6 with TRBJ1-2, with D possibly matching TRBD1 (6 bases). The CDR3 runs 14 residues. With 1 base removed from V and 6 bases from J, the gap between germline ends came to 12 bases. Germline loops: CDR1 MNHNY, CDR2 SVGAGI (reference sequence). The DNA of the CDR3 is TGTGCCAGCAGTTACTTGACAGGAAGGGATGGCTACACCTTC. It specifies CASSYLTGRDGYTF.

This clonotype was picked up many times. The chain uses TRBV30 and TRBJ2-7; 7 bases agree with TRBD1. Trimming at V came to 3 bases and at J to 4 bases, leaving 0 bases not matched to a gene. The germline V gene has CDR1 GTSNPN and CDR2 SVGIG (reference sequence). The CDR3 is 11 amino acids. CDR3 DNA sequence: TGTGCCTGGAGCAGGGGGTACGAGCAGTACTTC. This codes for CAWSRGYEQYF.

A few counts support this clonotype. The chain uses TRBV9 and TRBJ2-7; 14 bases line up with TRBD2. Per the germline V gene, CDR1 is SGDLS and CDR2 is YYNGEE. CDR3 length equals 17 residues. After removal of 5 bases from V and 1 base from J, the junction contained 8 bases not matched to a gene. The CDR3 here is CASSPTSGRAGSYEQYF. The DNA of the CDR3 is TGTGCCAGCAGTCCGACTAGCGGGAGGGCCGGTTCCTACGAGCAGTACTTC.

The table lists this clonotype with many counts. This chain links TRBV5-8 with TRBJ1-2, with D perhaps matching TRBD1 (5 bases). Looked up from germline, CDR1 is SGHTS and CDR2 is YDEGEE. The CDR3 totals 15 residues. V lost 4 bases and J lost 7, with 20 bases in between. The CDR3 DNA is TGTGCCAGCAGCATAGAGGACATCATGCCAATTGGCTACACCTTC. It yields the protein CASSIEDIMPIGYTF.

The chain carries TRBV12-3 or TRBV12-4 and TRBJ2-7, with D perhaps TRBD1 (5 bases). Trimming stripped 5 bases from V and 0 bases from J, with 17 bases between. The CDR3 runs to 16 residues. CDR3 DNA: TGTGCCAGCAGTCCCCGGACACCTTCTTTCTCCTACGAGCAGTACTTC. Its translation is CASSPRTPSFSYEQYF.

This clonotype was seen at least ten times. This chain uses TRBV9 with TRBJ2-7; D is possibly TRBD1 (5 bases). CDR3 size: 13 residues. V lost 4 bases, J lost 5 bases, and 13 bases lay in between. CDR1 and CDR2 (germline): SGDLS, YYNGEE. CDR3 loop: CASSPRQFDEQYF. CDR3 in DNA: TGTGCCAGCAGCCCCCGACAGTTTGACGAGCAGTACTTC.

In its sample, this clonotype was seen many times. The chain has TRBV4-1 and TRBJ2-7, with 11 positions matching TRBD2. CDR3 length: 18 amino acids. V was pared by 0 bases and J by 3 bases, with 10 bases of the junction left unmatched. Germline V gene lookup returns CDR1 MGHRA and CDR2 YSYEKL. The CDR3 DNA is TGCGCCAGCAGCCAAGACTACCGTACTAGCGGGAGAGGCTACGAGCAGTACTTC. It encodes CASSQDYRTSGRGYEQYF.

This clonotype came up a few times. The CDR3, as DNA: TGTGCCAGTAAGGCGAGGGCCACAGGGGTTGCGAACACCGGGGAGCTGTTTTTT. Its protein product is CASKARATGVANTGELFF. The J gene is TRBJ2-2, the V gene TRBV19, with 7 bases fitting TRBD1. Germline loops: CDR1 LNHDA, CDR2 SQIVND (reference sequence). The CDR3 sequence is 18 residues long. J was trimmed by 0 bases and V by 7 bases; bases with no gene match: 14.

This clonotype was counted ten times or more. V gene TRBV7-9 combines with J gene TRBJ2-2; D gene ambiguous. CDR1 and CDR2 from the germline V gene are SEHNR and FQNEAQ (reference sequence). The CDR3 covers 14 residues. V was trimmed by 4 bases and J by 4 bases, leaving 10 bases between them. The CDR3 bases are TGTGCCAGCAGCTGGGAAGGGCGCACCGGGGAGCTGTTTTTT. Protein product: CASSWEGRTGELFF.

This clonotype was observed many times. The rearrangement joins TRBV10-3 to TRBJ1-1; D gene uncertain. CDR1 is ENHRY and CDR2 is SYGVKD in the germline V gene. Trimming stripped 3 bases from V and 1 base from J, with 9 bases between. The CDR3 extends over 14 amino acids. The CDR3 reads CAISDRNSNTEAFF. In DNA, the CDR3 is TGTGCCATCAGTGATAGGAATTCGAACACTGAAGCTTTCTTT.